A selection of T cell receptor beta chains follows, all from one sample in a study of cytomegalovirus exposure and HLA in healthy donors. Data came from immunoSEQ multiplex PCR; TCRdb stores just in-frame clones and leaves some out. The sample table includes more than 95,000 clones. Source material: PBMCs. The source of these receptors is a man aged 40-50 years in good health and CMV-seronegative. The CDR3 runs from the conserved cysteine through the conserved F or W. The D gene is left open where the match is weak.

>TRBJ2-3|TRBV30|TRBD1
TGTGCCTGCCCGGACAGGGCAAGGGATACGCAGTATTTT
CACPDRARDTQYF
>TRBJ2-7|TRBV7-8|TRBD1
TGTGCCAGCACCGTTGACAGGGACTACGAGCAGTACTTC
CASTVDRDYEQYF
>TRBJ1-5|TRBV4-2|TRBD1
TGTGCCAGCAGCGGACAGACAGGGCTTAGACAGCCCCAGCATTTT
CASSGQTGLRQPQHF
>TRBJ2-7|TRBV28|TRBD1
TGTGCCAGCAGTCGTTGGGACAGAGAGTACGAGCAGTACTTC
CASSRWDREYEQYF
>TRBJ2-7|TRBV6-5|TRBD1
TGTGCCAGCAGTGCCCGCGGACAGGGGGCAGGGCAGTACTTC
CASSARGQGAGQYF
>TRBJ1-4|TRBV29-1|TRBD1
TGCAGCGTTGGCCAGGGGGGAAGCCTTAATGAAAAACTGTTTTTT
CSVGQGGSLNEKLFF
>TRBJ2-7|TRBV6-5|TRBD1
TGTGCCAGCAGTCCACAGGGGTCCTCCTACGAGCAGTACTTC
CASSPQGSSYEQYF
>TRBJ1-1|TRBV7-9|NA
TGTGCCAGCAGCCTTGGGACTCACACTGAAGCTTTCTTT
CASSLGTHTEAFF
>TRBJ2-7|TRBV7-3|TRBD1
TGTGCCAGCAGCATTACTGCCGGGACAGACTTCTACGAGCAGTACTTC
CASSITAGTDFYEQYF
>TRBJ2-7|TRBV7-9|NA
TGTGCCAGCAGCCCCACTTCGGGGCAGTACTTC
CASSPTSGQYF
>TRBJ1-3|TRBV5-1|NA
TGCGCCAGCAGCTTGGACCCAGGCAAGGACACCATATATTTT
CASSLDPGKDTIYF
>TRBJ1-1|TRBV4-1|NA
TGCGCCAGCAGCCAAGGTCCAGGGGATGGGAACACTGAAGCTTTCTTT
CASSQGPGDGNTEAFF
>TRBJ2-2|TRBV5-4|NA
TGTGCCAGCAGCCCAGCGGAGCCGAACACCGGGGAGCTGTTTTTT
CASSPAEPNTGELFF
>TRBJ1-2|TRBV7-9|TRBD1
TGTGCCAGCAGCTTGGGACAGGGTCTCGGTGGCTACACCTTC
CASSLGQGLGGYTF
>TRBJ2-2|TRBV2|NA
TGTGCCAGCAGAAGGGGCAGTGGAACCGGGGAGCTGTTTTTT
CASRRGSGTGELFF
>TRBJ2-1|TRBV29-1|TRBD2
TGCAGCGTTGCAGGGACTAGGGTCGACAATGAGCAGTTCTTC
CSVAGTRVDNEQFF
>TRBJ2-7|TRBV7-2|NA
TGTGCCAGCAGCTTAGGGGCGTTGGTGACCTACGAGCAGTACTTC
CASSLGALVTYEQYF
>TRBJ2-7|TRBV11-2|TRBD2
TGTGCGACACGTCGACTAGCGGGAACATACGAGCAGTACTTC
CATRRLAGTYEQYF
>TRBJ2-5|TRBV4-1|NA
TGCGCCAGCAGCCCGTCTAGCTCTGGGGTCTGGGTGGAGCAGTACTTC
CASSPSSSGVWVEQYF
>TRBJ2-6|TRBV11-3|NA
TGTGCCAGCTGGAGGGGGGGACTCTCTGGGGCCAACGTCCTGACTTTC
CASWRGGLSGANVLTF
>TRBJ2-1|TRBV27|TRBD2
TGTGCCAGCAGCTTACTAGCGGGCCAGCGTTACAATGAGCAGTTCTTC
CASSLLAGQRYNEQFF
>TRBJ2-2|TRBV5-1|NA
TGCGCCAGCAGCTTTCGACTCCGGACCGGGGAGCTGTTTTTT
CASSFRLRTGELFF
>TRBJ1-5|TRBV5-6|NA
TGTGCCAGCAGCTCGGGCGCGGGGAATCAGCCCCAGCATTTT
CASSSGAGNQPQHF
>TRBJ1-3|TRBV19|NA
TGTGCCAGTAGTATAGATTCTCACAGGGATGGAAACACCATATATTTT
CASSIDSHRDGNTIYF
>TRBJ2-7|TRBV10-3|NA
TGTGCCATCAGTGTGGGGCAGGGGTCCCCTTCCTACGAGCAGTACTTC
CAISVGQGSPSYEQYF